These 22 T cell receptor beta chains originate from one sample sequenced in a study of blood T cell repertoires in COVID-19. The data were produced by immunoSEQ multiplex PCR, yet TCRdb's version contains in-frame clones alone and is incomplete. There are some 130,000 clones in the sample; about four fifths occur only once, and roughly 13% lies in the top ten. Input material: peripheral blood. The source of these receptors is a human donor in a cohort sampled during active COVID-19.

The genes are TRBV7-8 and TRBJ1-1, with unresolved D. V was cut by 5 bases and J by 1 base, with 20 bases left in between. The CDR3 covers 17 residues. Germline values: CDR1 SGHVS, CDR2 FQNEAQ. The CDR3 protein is CASSIGLGFNQNTEAFF. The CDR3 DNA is TGTGCCAGCAGCATTGGACTGGGGTTTAACCAGAACACTGAAGCTTTCTTT.

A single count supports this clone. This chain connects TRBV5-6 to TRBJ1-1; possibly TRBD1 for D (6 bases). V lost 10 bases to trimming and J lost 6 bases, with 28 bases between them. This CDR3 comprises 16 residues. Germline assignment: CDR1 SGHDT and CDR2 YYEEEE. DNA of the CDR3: TGTGCCTCTACAACCGCGGACAGCGACTCGCCGTCTGAAGCTTTCTTT. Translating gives CASTTADSDSPSEAFF. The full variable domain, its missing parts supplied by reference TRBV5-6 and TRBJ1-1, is DAGVTQSPTHLIKTRGQQVTLRCSPKSGHDTVSWYQQALGQGPQFIFQYYEEEERQRGNFPDRFSGHQFPNYSSELNVNALLLGDSALYLCASTTADSDSPSEAFFGQGTRLTVV.

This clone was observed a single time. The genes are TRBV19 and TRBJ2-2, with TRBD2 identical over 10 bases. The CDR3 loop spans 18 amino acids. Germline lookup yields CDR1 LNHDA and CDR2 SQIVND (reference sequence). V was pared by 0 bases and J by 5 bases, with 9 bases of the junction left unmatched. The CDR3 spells CASSIEAGLADRTGELFF. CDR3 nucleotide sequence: TGTGCCAGTAGTATAGAGGCCGGACTAGCGGATAGGACCGGGGAGCTGTTTTTT.

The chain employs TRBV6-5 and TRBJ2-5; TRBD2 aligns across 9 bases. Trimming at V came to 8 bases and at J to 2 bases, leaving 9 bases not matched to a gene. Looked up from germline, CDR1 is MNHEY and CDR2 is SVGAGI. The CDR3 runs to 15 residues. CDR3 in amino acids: CASDGAGGIQETQYF. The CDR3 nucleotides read TGTGCCAGCGACGGAGCGGGGGGAATTCAAGAGACCCAGTACTTC.

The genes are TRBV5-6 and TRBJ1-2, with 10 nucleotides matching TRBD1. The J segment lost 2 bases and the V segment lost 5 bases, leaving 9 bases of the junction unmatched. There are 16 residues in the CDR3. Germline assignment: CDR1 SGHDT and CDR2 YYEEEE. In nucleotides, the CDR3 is TGTGCCAGCAGTGCCGGGACAGGGGCTCTCAACTATGGCTACACCTTC. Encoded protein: CASSAGTGALNYGYTF.

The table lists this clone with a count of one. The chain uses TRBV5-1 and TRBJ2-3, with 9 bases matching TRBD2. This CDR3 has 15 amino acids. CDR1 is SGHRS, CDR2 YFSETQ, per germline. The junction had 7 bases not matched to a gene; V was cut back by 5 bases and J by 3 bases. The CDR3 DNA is TGCGCCAGCAGTTACCAGACTAGCGGAACAGATACGCAGTATTTT. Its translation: CASSYQTSGTDTQYF.

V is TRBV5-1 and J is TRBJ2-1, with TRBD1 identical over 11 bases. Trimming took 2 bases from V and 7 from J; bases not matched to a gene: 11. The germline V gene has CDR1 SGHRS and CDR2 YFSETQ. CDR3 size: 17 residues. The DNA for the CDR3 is TGCGCCAGCAGCTTAGGACAGGGGGCTTTTCTTTGGAATGAGCAGTTCTTC. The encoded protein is CASSLGQGAFLWNEQFF.

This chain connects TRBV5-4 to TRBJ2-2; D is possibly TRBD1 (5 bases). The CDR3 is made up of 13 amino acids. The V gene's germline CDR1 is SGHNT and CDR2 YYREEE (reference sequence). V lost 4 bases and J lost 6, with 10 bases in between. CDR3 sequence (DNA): TGTGCCAGCAGCATCGACAGTGCCGGGGAGCTGTTTTTT. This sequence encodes CASSIDSAGELFF.

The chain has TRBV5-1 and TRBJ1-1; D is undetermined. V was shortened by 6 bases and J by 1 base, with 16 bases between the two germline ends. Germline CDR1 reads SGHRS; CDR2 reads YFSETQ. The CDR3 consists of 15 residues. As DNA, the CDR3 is TGCGCCAGCACCGAACAACCGAGCGGGAACACTGAAGCTTTCTTT. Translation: CASTEQPSGNTEAFF.

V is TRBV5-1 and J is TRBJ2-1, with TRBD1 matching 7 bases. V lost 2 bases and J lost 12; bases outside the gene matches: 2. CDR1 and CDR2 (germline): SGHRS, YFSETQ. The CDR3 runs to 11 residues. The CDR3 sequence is CASSFPGGQFF. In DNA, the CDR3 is TGCGCCAGCAGCTTCCCAGGGGGGCAGTTCTTC. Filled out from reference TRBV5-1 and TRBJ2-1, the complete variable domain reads KAGVTQTPRYLIKTRGQQVTLSCSPISGHRSVSWYQQTPGQGLQFLFEYFSETQRNKGNFPGRFSGRQFSNSRSEMNVSTLELGDSALYLCASSFPGGQFFGPGTRLTVL.

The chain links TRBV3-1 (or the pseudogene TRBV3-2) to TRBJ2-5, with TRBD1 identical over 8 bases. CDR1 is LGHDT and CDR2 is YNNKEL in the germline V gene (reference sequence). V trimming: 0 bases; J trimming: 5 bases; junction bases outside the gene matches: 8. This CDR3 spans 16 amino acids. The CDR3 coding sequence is TGTGCCAGCAGCCAAGAAGGCACAGGGGGGCGGGAGACCCAGTACTTC. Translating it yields CASSQEGTGGRETQYF.

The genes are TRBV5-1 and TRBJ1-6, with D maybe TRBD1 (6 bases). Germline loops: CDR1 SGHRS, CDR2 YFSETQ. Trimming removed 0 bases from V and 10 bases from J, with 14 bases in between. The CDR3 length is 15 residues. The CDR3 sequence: CASSLAGGAQSPLHF. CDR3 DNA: TGCGCCAGCAGCTTGGCCGGGGGGGCCCAATCACCCCTCCACTTT.

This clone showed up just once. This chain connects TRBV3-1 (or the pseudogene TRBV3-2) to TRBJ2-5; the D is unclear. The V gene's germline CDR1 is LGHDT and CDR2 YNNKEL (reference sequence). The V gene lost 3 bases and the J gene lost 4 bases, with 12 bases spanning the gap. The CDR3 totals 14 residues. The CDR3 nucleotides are TGTGCCAGCAGCCAGACAAGATCCTCAGAGACCCAGTACTTC. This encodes CASSQTRSSETQYF.

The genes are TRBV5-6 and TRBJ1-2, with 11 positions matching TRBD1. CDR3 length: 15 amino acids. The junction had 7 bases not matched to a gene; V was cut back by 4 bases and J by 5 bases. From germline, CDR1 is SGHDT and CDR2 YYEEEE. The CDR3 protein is CASSGVGQGAYGYTF. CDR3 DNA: TGTGCCAGCAGCGGTGTCGGACAGGGGGCGTATGGCTACACCTTC.

The CDR3 is CATLRTGGNEQFF. DNA for the CDR3: TGTGCCACCTTAAGGACAGGGGGCAATGAGCAGTTCTTC. This chain connects TRBV6-5 to TRBJ2-1; TRBD1 matches at 10 bases. J gave up 6 bases and V 10 bases, and 6 bases lay outside the gene matches. Germline CDR1 is MNHEY and CDR2 is SVGAGI. CDR3 length: 13 residues.

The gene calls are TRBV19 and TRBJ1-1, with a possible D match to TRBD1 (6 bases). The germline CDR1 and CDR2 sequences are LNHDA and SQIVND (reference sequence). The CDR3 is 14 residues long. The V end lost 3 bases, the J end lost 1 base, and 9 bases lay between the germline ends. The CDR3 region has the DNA TGTGCCAGTAGTATCGGACAGCCGAACACTGAAGCTTTCTTT. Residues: CASSIGQPNTEAFF.

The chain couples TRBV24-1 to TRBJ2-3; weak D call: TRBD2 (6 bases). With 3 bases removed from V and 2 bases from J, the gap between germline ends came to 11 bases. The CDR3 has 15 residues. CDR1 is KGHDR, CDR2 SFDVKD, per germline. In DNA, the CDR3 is TGTGCCACCAGTGATACTGGGGGGAACACAGATACGCAGTATTTT. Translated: CATSDTGGNTDTQYF.

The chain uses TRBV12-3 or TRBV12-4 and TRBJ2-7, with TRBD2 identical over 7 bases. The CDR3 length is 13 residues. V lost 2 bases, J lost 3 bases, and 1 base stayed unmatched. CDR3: CASSLKRGYEQYF. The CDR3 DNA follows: TGTGCCAGCAGTTTAAAGCGGGGCTACGAGCAGTACTTC.

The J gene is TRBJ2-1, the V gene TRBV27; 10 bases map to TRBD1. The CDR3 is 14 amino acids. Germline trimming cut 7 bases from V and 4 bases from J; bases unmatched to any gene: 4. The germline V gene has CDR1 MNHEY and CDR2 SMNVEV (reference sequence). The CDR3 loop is CASNRDRGYNEQFF. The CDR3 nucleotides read TGTGCCAGCAATCGGGACAGGGGTTACAATGAGCAGTTCTTC.

CDR3 protein: CASSGSTGTANNQPQHF. CDR3 coding DNA: TGTGCCAGCAGCGGTTCCACCGGGACAGCCAATAATCAGCCCCAGCATTTT. The chain joins TRBV7-2 to TRBJ1-5; TRBD1 matches at 7 bases. The CDR3 spans 17 residues. The ends lost 5 bases at V and 4 bases at J; junction bases unmatched: 14. The germline V gene has CDR1 SGHTA and CDR2 FQGNSA.

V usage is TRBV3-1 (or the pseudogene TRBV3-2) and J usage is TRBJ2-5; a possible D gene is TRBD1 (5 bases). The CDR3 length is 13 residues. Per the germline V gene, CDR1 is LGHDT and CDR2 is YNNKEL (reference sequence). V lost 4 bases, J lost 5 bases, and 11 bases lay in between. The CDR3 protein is CASSLGAIETQYF. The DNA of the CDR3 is TGTGCCAGCAGCCTTGGGGCGATTGAGACCCAGTACTTC.

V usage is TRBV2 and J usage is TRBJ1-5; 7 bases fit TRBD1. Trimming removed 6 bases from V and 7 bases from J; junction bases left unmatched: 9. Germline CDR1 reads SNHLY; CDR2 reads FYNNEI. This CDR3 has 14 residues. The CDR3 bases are TGTGCCAGCAGCGCCGGGACAGTCGGGCAGCCCCAGCATTTT. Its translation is CASSAGTVGQPQHF.